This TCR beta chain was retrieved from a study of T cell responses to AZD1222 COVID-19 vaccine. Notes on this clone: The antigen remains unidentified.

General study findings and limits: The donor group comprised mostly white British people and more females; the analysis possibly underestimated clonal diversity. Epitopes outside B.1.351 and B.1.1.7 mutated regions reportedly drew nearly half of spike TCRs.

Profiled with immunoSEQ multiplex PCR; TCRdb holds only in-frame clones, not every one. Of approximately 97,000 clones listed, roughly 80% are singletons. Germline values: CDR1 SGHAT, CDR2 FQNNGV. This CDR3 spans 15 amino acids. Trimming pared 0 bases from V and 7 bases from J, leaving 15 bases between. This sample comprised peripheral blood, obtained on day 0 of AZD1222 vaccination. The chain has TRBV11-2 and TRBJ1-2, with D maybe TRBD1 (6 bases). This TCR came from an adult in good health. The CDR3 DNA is TGTGCCAGCAGCTTAGAATTTCTGGGGGCGGGTGGCTACACCTTC. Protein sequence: CASSLEFLGAGGYTF.